This T cell receptor (beta chain) came from a study of T cells after yellow fever vaccination. Points from the study as a whole: Within FACS-sorted repertoires, abundant clonotypes contaminating from the bulk population could be present.

This clonotype was counted a few times. What it recognizes is unknown. A single record per CDR3 protein comes from TCRdb applying MiXCR to the 5' RACE reads. Of under 700,000 distinct CDR3 sequences detected, 17% appear once; the ten largest clones hold approximately 15%. CDR1 is LNHDA, CDR2 SQIVND, per germline (reference sequence). V lost 5 bases to trimming and J lost 3 bases; unmatched junction nucleotides: 5. CDR3 length: 15 residues. The receptor was isolated from a man in his late teens or twenties who received the YFV17D yellow fever vaccine. The chain carries TRBV19 and TRBJ2-1; 9 bases line up with TRBD1. The specimen comprised PBMCs, sampled about 5 days after the first yellow fever vaccination. The CDR3 DNA reads TGTGCCAGTAGTGGCCGGGACAGGGTCTACAATGAGCAGTTCTTC. This encodes CASSGRDRVYNEQFF.